This TCR beta chain stems from a study of CD8+ T cells in alopecia areata. Overall study context: Tofacitinib ran 6 to 18 months, followed by 6 months off drug.

cDNA serving as the sequencing template came from extracted, reverse transcribed RNA. Libraries were prepared by immunoSEQ multiplex PCR; TCRdb keeps only in-frame clonotypes and omits some of them. The repertoire includes about 92,000 clones, 44% of them detected once, and around 19% sits in the top ten. Regarding treatment: oral pan-JAK inhibitor, 5-10 mg twice daily. The sequence was obtained from a human donor with alopecia areata. This specimen consisted of CD8+ T cells sorted from blood, obtained at week 24, from a patient treated with tofacitinib.

As DNA, the CDR3 is TGTGCCAGCAGCACCGGACAGTCAACTCAGCCCCAGCATTTT. Protein product: CASSTGQSTQPQHF. The rearrangement uses TRBV9 and TRBJ1-5; D might be TRBD1 (6 bases). Germline lookup yields CDR1 SGDLS and CDR2 YYNGEE. V shed 4 bases and J shed 6 bases, with 14 bases lying between them. The CDR3 runs to 14 residues.